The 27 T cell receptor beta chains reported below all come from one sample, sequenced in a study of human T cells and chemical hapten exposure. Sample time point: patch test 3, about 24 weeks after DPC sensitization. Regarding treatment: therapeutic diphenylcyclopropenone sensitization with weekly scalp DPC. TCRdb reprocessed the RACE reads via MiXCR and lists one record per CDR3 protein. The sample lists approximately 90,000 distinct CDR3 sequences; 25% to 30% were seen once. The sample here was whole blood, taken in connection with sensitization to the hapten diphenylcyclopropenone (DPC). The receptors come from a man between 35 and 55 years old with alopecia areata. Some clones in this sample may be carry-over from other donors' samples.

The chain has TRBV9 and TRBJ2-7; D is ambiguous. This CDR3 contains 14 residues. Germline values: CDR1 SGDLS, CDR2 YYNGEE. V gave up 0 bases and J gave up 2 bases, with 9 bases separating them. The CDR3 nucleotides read TGTGCCAGCAGCGTAGAGGCACGTACCTACGAGCAGTACTTC. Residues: CASSVEARTYEQYF.

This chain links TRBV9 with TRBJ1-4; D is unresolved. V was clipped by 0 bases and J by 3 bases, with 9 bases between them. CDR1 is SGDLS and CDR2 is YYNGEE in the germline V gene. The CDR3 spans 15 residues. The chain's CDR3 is CASSVGRAANEKLFF. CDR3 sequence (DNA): TGTGCCAGCAGCGTAGGCCGCGCAGCTAATGAAAAACTGTTTTTT.

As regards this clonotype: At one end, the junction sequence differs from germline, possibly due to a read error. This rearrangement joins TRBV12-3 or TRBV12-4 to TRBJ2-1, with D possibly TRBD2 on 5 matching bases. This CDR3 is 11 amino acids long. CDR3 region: CASSSGGPLLF. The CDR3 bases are TGTGCCAGCAGTTCAGGAGGCCCATTGCTCTTC.

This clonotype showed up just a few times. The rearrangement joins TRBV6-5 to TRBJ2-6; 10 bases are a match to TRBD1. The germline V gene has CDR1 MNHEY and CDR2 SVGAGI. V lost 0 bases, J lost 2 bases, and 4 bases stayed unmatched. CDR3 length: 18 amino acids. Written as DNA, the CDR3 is TGTGCCAGCAGTTACTCAAGGACAGGGGGGACTGGGGCCAACGTCCTGACTTTC. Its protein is CASSYSRTGGTGANVLTF.

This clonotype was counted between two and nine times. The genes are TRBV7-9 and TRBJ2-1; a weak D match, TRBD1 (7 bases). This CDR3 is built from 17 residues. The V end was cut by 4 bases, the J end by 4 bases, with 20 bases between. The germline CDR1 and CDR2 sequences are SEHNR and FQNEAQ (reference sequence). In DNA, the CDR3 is TGTGCCAGCAGCTCCCAGCAGGGGGGTCTCTTTTACAATGAGCAGTTCTTC. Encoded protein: CASSSQQGGLFYNEQFF.

The CDR3 region is CASSSDRDSTDTQYF. The CDR3 nucleotides are TGTGCCAGCAGTTCTGACAGGGATAGCACAGATACGCAGTATTTT. This chain links TRBV28 with TRBJ2-3, with 7 bases fitting TRBD1. The V gene's germline CDR1 is MDHEN and CDR2 SYDVKM. The CDR3 is 15 residues long. The V segment lost 4 bases and the J segment 0 bases; nucleotides outside the gene matches: 4.

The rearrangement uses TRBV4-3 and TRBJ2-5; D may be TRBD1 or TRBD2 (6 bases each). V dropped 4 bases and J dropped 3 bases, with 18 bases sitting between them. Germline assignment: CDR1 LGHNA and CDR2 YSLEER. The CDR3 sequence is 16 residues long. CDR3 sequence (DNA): TGCGCCAGCAGCCGAGACAGAAAGGGGGGTGAAGAGACCCAGTACTTC. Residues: CASSRDRKGGEETQYF.

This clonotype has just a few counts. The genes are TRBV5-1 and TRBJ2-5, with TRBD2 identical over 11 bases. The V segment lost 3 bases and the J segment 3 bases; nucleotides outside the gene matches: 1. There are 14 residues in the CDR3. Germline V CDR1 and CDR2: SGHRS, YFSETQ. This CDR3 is CASSSLAGEETQYF. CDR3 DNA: TGCGCCAGCAGCTCACTAGCGGGAGAAGAGACCCAGTACTTC.

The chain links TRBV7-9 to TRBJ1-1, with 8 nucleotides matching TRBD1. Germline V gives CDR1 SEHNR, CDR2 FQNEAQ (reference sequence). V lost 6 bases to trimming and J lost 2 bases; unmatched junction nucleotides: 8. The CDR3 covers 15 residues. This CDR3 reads CASRLDRERNTEAFF. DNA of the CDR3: TGTGCCAGCAGGTTGGACAGGGAGAGAAACACTGAAGCTTTCTTT.

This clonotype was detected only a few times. The CDR3 loop is CASGELEAFF. The CDR3 coding sequence is TGTGCCAGCGGGGAACTTGAAGCTTTCTTT. The chain joins TRBV28 to TRBJ1-1; D is uncertain. CDR3 length equals 10 residues. Germline V gene sequence: CDR1 MDHEN, CDR2 SYDVKM. The V and J ends lost 8 bases and 7 bases respectively, with 8 bases between them. The full variable domain, rest sourced from reference TRBV28 and TRBJ1-1, is DVKVTQSSRYLVKRTGEKVFLECVQDMDHENMFWYRQDPGLGLRLIYFSYDVKMKEKGDIPEGYSVSREKKERFSLILESASTNQTSMYLCASGELEAFFGQGTRLTVV.

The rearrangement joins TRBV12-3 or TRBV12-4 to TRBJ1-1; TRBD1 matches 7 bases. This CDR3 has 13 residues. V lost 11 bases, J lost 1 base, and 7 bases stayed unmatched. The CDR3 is CASTQGPNTEAFF. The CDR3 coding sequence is TGTGCCTCCACACAGGGGCCGAACACTGAAGCTTTCTTT.

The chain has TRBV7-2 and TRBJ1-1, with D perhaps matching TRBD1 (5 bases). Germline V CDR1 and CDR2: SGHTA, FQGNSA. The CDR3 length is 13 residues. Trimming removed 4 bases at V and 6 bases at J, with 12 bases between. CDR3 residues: CASSSPGRPEAFF. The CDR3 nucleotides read TGTGCCAGCAGCTCCCCAGGGAGGCCTGAAGCTTTCTTT.

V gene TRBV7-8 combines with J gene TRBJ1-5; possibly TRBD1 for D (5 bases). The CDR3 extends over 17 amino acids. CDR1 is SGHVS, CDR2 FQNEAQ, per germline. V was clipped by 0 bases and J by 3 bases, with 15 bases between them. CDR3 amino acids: CASSLAKLTGHNQPQHF. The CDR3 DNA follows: TGTGCCAGCAGCTTAGCCAAACTTACAGGACACAATCAGCCCCAGCATTTT.

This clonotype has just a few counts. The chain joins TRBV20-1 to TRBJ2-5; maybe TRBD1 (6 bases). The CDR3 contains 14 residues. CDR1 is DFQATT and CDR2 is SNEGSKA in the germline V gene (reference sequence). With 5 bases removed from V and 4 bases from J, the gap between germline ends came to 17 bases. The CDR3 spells CSAPPSTGLETQYF. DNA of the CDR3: TGCAGTGCTCCCCCTTCTACAGGGTTAGAGACCCAGTACTTC.

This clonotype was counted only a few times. CDR3 in DNA: TGTGCCAGCAGTTACAGTGGGACATACGCCTATGGCTACACCTTC. Its protein is CASSYSGTYAYGYTF. This chain connects TRBV6-5 to TRBJ1-2, with D perhaps TRBD1 (6 bases). The CDR3 is 15 amino acids. V dropped 2 bases and J dropped 4 bases, with 14 bases sitting between them. CDR1 MNHEY and CDR2 SVGAGI come from the germline V gene.

This CDR3 is CASSLSQDSYEQYF. CDR3 in DNA: TGTGCCAGCAGTCTTTCACAGGACTCCTACGAGCAGTACTTC. V is TRBV2 and J is TRBJ2-7; perhaps TRBD1 as D (5 bases). Trimming removed 5 bases at V and 0 bases at J, with 11 bases between. This CDR3 contains 14 residues. The germline gives CDR1 SNHLY, CDR2 FYNNEI.

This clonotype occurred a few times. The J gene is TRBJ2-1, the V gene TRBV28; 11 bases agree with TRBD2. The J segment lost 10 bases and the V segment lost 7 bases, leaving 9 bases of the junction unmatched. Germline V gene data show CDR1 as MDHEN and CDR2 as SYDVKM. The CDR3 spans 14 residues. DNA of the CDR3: TGTGCCAGCATCAGGCTAGCGGGAGGAAAAGAGCAGTTCTTC. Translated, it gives CASIRLAGGKEQFF.

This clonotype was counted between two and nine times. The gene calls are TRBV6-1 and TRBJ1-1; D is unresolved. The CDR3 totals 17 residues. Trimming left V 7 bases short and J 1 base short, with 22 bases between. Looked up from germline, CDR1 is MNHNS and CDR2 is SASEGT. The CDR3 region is CASTRNRLAASNTEAFF. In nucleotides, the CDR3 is TGTGCCAGCACCCGAAACCGGCTCGCGGCGTCGAACACTGAAGCTTTCTTT.

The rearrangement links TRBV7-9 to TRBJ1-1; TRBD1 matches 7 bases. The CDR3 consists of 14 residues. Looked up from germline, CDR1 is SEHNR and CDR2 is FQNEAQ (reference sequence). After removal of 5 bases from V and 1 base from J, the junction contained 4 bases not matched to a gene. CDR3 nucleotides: TGTGCCAGCAGCCGAGGACAGGAGAACACTGAAGCTTTCTTT. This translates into CASSRGQENTEAFF.

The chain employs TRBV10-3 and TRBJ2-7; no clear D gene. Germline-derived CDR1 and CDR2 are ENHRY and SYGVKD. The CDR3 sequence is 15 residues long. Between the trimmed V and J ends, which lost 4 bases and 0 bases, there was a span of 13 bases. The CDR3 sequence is CAISAGQTRSYEQYF. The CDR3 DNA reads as TGTGCCATCAGTGCCGGCCAGACCCGCTCCTACGAGCAGTACTTC.

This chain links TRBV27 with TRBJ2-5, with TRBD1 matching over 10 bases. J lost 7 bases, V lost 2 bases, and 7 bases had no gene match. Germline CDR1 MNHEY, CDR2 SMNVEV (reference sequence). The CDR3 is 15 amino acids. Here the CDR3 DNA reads TGTGCCAGCAGTTTAGCGGGACAGGGGTTCGGGACCCAGTACTTC. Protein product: CASSLAGQGFGTQYF.

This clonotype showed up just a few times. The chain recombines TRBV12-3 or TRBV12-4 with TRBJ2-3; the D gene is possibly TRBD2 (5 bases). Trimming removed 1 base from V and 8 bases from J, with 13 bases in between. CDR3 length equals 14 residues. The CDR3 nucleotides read TGTGCCAGCAGTTTAGGTTGGAGGTCAGGTACGCAGTATTTT. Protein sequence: CASSLGWRSGTQYF.

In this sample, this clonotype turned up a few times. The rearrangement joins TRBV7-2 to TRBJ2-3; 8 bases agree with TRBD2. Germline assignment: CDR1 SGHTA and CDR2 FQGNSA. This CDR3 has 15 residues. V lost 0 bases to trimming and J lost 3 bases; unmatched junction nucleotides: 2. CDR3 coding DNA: TGTGCCAGCAGCTTAGCGGCGGGAGGAACAGATACGCAGTATTTT. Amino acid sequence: CASSLAAGGTDTQYF.

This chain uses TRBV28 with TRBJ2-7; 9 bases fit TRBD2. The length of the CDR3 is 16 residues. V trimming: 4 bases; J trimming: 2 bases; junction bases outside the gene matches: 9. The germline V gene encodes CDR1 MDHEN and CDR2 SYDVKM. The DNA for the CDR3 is TGTGCCAGCAGTTGGTTTGCGGGAGGGCGAACCTACGAGCAGTACTTC. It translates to CASSWFAGGRTYEQYF.

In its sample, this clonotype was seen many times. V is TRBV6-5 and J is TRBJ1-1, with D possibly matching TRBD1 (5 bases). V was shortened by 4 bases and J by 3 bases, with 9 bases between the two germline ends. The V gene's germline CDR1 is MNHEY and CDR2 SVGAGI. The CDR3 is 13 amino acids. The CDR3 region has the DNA TGTGCCAGCAGTTCAGGGTTCGACACTGAAGCTTTCTTT. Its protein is CASSSGFDTEAFF.

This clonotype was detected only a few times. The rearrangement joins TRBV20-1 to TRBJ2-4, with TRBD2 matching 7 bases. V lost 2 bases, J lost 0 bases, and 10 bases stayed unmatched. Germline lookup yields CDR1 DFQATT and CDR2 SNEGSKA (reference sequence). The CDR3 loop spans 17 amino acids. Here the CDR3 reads CSARYSTSALAKNIQYF. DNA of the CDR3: TGCAGTGCTAGATATTCCACTAGCGCTCTAGCCAAAAACATTCAGTACTTC.

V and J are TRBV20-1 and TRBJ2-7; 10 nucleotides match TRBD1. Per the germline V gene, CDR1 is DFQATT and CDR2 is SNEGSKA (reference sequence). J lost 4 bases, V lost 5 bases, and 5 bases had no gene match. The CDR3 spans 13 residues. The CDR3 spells CSASRDRGYEQYF. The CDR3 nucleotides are TGCAGTGCTTCCCGGGACAGGGGTTACGAGCAGTACTTC.